This is a list of T cell receptor beta chains from one sample in a study of blood T cell repertoires in COVID-19. The assay was immunoSEQ multiplex PCR, and TCRdb's table has in-frame clones only and misses some. Found here are roughly 160,000 clones, about 85% of them singletons; the top ten hold about 0.95%. Sequenced sample: peripheral blood. These TCRs come from a man aged 40-49 years with acute or convalescent COVID-19. The CDR3 runs from the conserved cysteine through the conserved F or W. Fields, in order: J gene, D gene, clone size, V gene, CDR3 DNA, CDR3 protein. The D gene is left open where the match is weak. Clone size appears in some rows only: once, few, many, or a class for an expanded clone.

J: TRBJ2-2; D: .; size: .; V: TRBV7-2; DNA: TGTGCCAGCTCCCCAGACAGGAGAAACACCGGGGAGCTGTTTTTT; CDR3: CASSPDRRNTGELFF
J: TRBJ1-1; D: TRBD1; size: .; V: TRBV7-9; DNA: TGTGCCAGCAGCTTCGGGACAGCAAACACTGAAGCTTTCTTT; CDR3: CASSFGTANTEAFF
J: TRBJ2-3; D: .; size: .; V: TRBV6-1; DNA: TGTGCCAGCAGTCCCGGTTCAGCGAGAGATACGCAGTATTTT; CDR3: CASSPGSARDTQYF
J: TRBJ1-2; D: .; size: .; V: TRBV11-2; DNA: TGTGCCAGCAGCTTAGACAGGGTCCCTGGCTACACCTTC; CDR3: CASSLDRVPGYTF
J: TRBJ1-1; D: TRBD1; size: .; V: TRBV2; DNA: TGTGCCAGCAGGGGACAGGGTCTGAACACTGAAGCTTTCTTT; CDR3: CASRGQGLNTEAFF
J: TRBJ1-1; D: TRBD1; size: few; V: TRBV6-5; DNA: TGTGCCAGCAGGGACAGGGCAGCCACTGAAGCTTTCTTT; CDR3: CASRDRAATEAFF
J: TRBJ1-5; D: TRBD1; size: .; V: TRBV7-9; DNA: TGTGCCAGCAGCCGAGGACAGGTGGGTGATCAGCCCCAGCATTTT; CDR3: CASSRGQVGDQPQHF
J: TRBJ1-1; D: TRBD1; size: .; V: TRBV7-9; DNA: TGTGCCAGCAGCGCGGGACAGGGTCGGAACACTGAAGCTTTCTTT; CDR3: CASSAGQGRNTEAFF
J: TRBJ1-6; D: .; size: few; V: TRBV6-6; DNA: TGTGCCAGCAGTCCTATCGGACAGAGCTCCTATAATTCACCCCTCCACTTT; CDR3: CASSPIGQSSYNSPLHF
J: TRBJ2-7; D: TRBD2; size: .; V: TRBV10-3; DNA: TGTGCCATCAGTGGCGGGCTAGCGGGGGGAGGGACCTACGAGCAGTACTTC; CDR3: CAISGGLAGGGTYEQYF
J: TRBJ1-1; D: .; size: .; V: TRBV20-1; DNA: TGCAGTCAGACTTCGAACACTGAAGCTTTCTTT; CDR3: CSQTSNTEAFF
J: TRBJ1-2; D: TRBD1; size: .; V: TRBV10-3; DNA: TGTGCCATCAGTGACGGACAGGGTCTGGTTGGCTACACCTTC; CDR3: CAISDGQGLVGYTF
J: TRBJ2-7; D: .; size: once; V: TRBV7-2; DNA: TGTGCCAGCAGCACCCGGGCCTACGAGCAGTACTTC; CDR3: CASSTRAYEQYF
J: TRBJ1-4; D: .; size: .; V: TRBV7-9; DNA: TGTGCCAGCAGCCACCGGCAAGGACAGATTAATGAAAAACTGTTTTTT; CDR3: CASSHRQGQINEKLFF
J: TRBJ2-2; D: .; size: .; V: TRBV7-2; DNA: TGTGCCAGCAGCTTAAACAGGGCGACCACCGGGGAGCTGTTTTTT; CDR3: CASSLNRATTGELFF
J: TRBJ2-2; D: .; size: .; V: TRBV5-4; DNA: TGTGCCACCGCGAGACAGATCGCCGGGGAGCTGTTTTTT; CDR3: CATARQIAGELFF
J: TRBJ1-1; D: .; size: .; V: TRBV7-2; DNA: TGTGCCAGCAGACTATATACAGGGAACACTGAAGCTTTCTTT; CDR3: CASRLYTGNTEAFF
J: TRBJ1-2; D: .; size: .; V: TRBV28; DNA: TGTGCCAGCAACCCCCGGGGGGCGGGCTATGGCTACACCTTC; CDR3: CASNPRGAGYGYTF
J: TRBJ2-2; D: TRBD2; size: .; V: TRBV9; DNA: TGTGCCAGCAGCGTAGAACTAGCGGCCACCGGGGAGCTGTTTTTT; CDR3: CASSVELAATGELFF
J: TRBJ1-1; D: .; size: once; V: TRBV4-3; DNA: TGCGCCAGCAGCCTCTCGGTCACGAACACTGAAGCTTTCTTT; CDR3: CASSLSVTNTEAFF
J: TRBJ1-2; D: .; size: .; V: TRBV27; DNA: TGTGCCAGCAAAACTCACGGGGACCAGGGGAACTATGGCTACACCTTC; CDR3: CASKTHGDQGNYGYTF
J: TRBJ1-5; D: .; size: .; V: TRBV18; DNA: TGTGCCAGCTCACCATCGGAGTATAGCAATCAGCCCCAGCATTTT; CDR3: CASSPSEYSNQPQHF
J: TRBJ1-1; D: .; size: .; V: TRBV6-5; DNA: TGTGCCAGCGGGCGTACTGAAGCTTTCTTT; CDR3: CASGRTEAFF
J: TRBJ1-6; D: .; size: .; V: TRBV5-6; DNA: TGTGCCAGCAGCTCAAGACACAATAATTCACCCCTCCACTTT; CDR3: CASSSRHNNSPLHF
J: TRBJ2-2; D: .; size: .; V: TRBV11-2; DNA: TGTGCCAGCAGCGTACAGGTTAACACCGGGGAGCTGTTTTTT; CDR3: CASSVQVNTGELFF
J: TRBJ2-2; D: TRBD1; size: .; V: TRBV7-6; DNA: TGTGCCAGCAGCTTAGGAGGGGGCTTAACCGGGGAGCTGTTTTTT; CDR3: CASSLGGGLTGELFF
J: TRBJ2-7; D: .; size: .; V: TRBV6-2/TRBV6-3; DNA: TGTGCCAGCAGTCTCCCGAGCGAGCAGTACTTC; CDR3: CASSLPSEQYF
J: TRBJ2-6; D: TRBD1; size: .; V: TRBV27; DNA: TGTGCCAGCAGTTTCTGGGGACAGGGGGCGTCTGGGGCCAACGTCCTGACTTTC; CDR3: CASSFWGQGASGANVLTF
J: TRBJ1-1; D: .; size: .; V: TRBV18; DNA: TGTGCCAGCTCACCGTTTGGCCCCCAGGGTGGGACTGAAGCTTTCTTT; CDR3: CASSPFGPQGGTEAFF
J: TRBJ2-1; D: TRBD2; size: .; V: TRBV9; DNA: TGTGCCAGCAGCTCCATCCCAAGGCGGGGGGTCTACAATGAGCAGTTCTTC; CDR3: CASSSIPRRGVYNEQFF
J: TRBJ2-5; D: .; size: .; V: TRBV18; DNA: TGTGCCAGCTCACCCGGAGAAGAGACCCAGTACTTC; CDR3: CASSPGEETQYF
J: TRBJ1-5; D: .; size: .; V: TRBV4-1; DNA: TGCGCCAGCAGCCAGGCGGCCAATCAGCCCCAGCATTTT; CDR3: CASSQAANQPQHF
J: TRBJ1-1; D: TRBD1; size: .; V: TRBV24-1; DNA: TGTGCCACCAGTAAGGCCGGGACAGAGAACACTGAAGCTTTCTTT; CDR3: CATSKAGTENTEAFF
J: TRBJ2-4; D: .; size: .; V: TRBV7-2; DNA: TGTGCCAGCAGCTTACGAAGTGCGGGGAGCGGGAACATTCAGTACTTC; CDR3: CASSLRSAGSGNIQYF
J: TRBJ1-2; D: TRBD1; size: .; V: TRBV5-4; DNA: TGTGCCAGCAGCCCCGGACAGGGAGTGGGAGGCTACACCTTC; CDR3: CASSPGQGVGGYTF
J: TRBJ1-2; D: TRBD1; size: .; V: TRBV18; DNA: TGTGCCAGCTCACCTGCGACAGGGAGTATTTATGGCTACACCTTC; CDR3: CASSPATGSIYGYTF
J: TRBJ2-1; D: TRBD1; size: .; V: TRBV7-2; DNA: TGTGCCAGCAGTGACATACAGGGGGTCAATGAGCAGTTCTTC; CDR3: CASSDIQGVNEQFF
J: TRBJ1-6; D: .; size: .; V: TRBV5-4; DNA: TGTGCCAGCAGCTTGGTGGGGGGCTCCTATAATTCACCCCTCCACTTT; CDR3: CASSLVGGSYNSPLHF
J: TRBJ1-4; D: .; size: .; V: TRBV4-1; DNA: TGCGCCAGCCGGAACGGCCAGGCAACTAATGAAAAACTGTTTTTT; CDR3: CASRNGQATNEKLFF
J: TRBJ1-2; D: TRBD1; size: once; V: TRBV6-5; DNA: TGTGCCAGCAGTTACGGTACCAGGGGGATCTATGGCTACACCTTC; CDR3: CASSYGTRGIYGYTF
J: TRBJ2-2; D: .; size: .; V: TRBV27; DNA: TGTGCCAGCAGCCCAGGACAGAACACCGGGGAGCTGTTTTTT; CDR3: CASSPGQNTGELFF
J: TRBJ1-4; D: .; size: few; V: TRBV2; DNA: TGTGCCAGCAGTATAGGGGAGGGAAGGGAAAAACTGTTTTTT; CDR3: CASSIGEGREKLFF
J: TRBJ1-4; D: TRBD1; size: once; V: TRBV6-5; DNA: TGTGCCACCGGTACCAGGGGGATCGTCGGTGAAAAACTGTTTTTT; CDR3: CATGTRGIVGEKLFF
J: TRBJ1-2; D: TRBD1; size: once; V: TRBV5-8; DNA: TGTGCCAGCAGCTCTGCAGGGGGCGCGAGCTATGGCTACACCTTC; CDR3: CASSSAGGASYGYTF
J: TRBJ1-1; D: TRBD1; size: .; V: TRBV5-1; DNA: TGCGCCAGCAGCTCGGGACAGGGACCGAACACTGAAGCTTTCTTT; CDR3: CASSSGQGPNTEAFF
J: TRBJ1-2; D: TRBD1; size: .; V: TRBV19; DNA: TGTGCCAGTACCCCCGGACAGGCGGAATCCTATGGCTACACCTTC; CDR3: CASTPGQAESYGYTF
J: TRBJ1-1; D: .; size: .; V: TRBV30; DNA: TGTGCCTGGAGTGGCCGGGGGACTGAAGCTTTCTTT; CDR3: CAWSGRGTEAFF
J: TRBJ2-3; D: TRBD1; size: .; V: TRBV9; DNA: TGTGCCAGCAGCGACCGGGACAGAGCTAGCACAGATACGCAGTATTTT; CDR3: CASSDRDRASTDTQYF
J: TRBJ2-1; D: .; size: .; V: TRBV12-3/TRBV12-4; DNA: TGTGCCAGCAGCCTTAGTTGGGAGCAGTTCTTC; CDR3: CASSLSWEQFF
J: TRBJ2-2; D: .; size: few; V: TRBV5-1; DNA: TGCGCCAGCAGCTTGGCAGGGTATACCGGGGAGCTGTTTTTT; CDR3: CASSLAGYTGELFF
J: TRBJ2-7; D: .; size: .; V: TRBV10-3; DNA: TGTGCCATCAGTGAGTCTCGTGCACTAGAGCAGTACTTC; CDR3: CAISESRALEQYF
J: TRBJ2-1; D: TRBD1; size: .; V: TRBV3-1/TRBV3-2; DNA: TGTGCCAGCAGCCAAGCTAGACAGGGGGTACGCAATGAGCAGTTCTTC; CDR3: CASSQARQGVRNEQFF
J: TRBJ1-2; D: .; size: .; V: TRBV5-1; DNA: TGCGCCAGCAGTGAGCCCAGAGGGGGCTACACCTTC; CDR3: CASSEPRGGYTF
J: TRBJ1-3; D: .; size: few; V: TRBV5-1; DNA: TGCGCCAGCAGCTTGGAGTTCCGCGGGCAGGGGCTTCTAAGCTCTGGAAACACCATATATTTT; CDR3: CASSLEFRGQGLLSSGNTIYF
J: TRBJ1-2; D: TRBD1; size: few; V: TRBV4-3; DNA: TGCGCCAGCAGCCAGGTGGGACAGACTAACTATGGCTACACCTTC; CDR3: CASSQVGQTNYGYTF
J: TRBJ1-2; D: .; size: .; V: TRBV7-2; DNA: TGTGCCAGCAGCCCTTCCGGGAGGGGGGAGGATACCTTC; CDR3: CASSPSGRGEDTF
J: TRBJ1-1; D: TRBD1; size: .; V: TRBV5-1; DNA: TGCGCCAGCAGCTCCGGGACAGGGGGCTTGGCTGAAGCTTTCTTT; CDR3: CASSSGTGGLAEAFF
J: TRBJ2-1; D: .; size: .; V: TRBV5-1; DNA: TGCGCCAGCAGCTTGGGCAGCGCTGAGCAGTTCTTC; CDR3: CASSLGSAEQFF
J: TRBJ2-3; D: .; size: .; V: TRBV12-2; DNA: TGTGCAAGTCGCTTAGACAGGGGGCGTACGCAGTATTTT; CDR3: CASRLDRGRTQYF
J: TRBJ2-7; D: .; size: many; V: TRBV7-9; DNA: TGTGCCAGCAGCTTCGGACAGAGCCAGCAGTACTTC; CDR3: CASSFGQSQQYF